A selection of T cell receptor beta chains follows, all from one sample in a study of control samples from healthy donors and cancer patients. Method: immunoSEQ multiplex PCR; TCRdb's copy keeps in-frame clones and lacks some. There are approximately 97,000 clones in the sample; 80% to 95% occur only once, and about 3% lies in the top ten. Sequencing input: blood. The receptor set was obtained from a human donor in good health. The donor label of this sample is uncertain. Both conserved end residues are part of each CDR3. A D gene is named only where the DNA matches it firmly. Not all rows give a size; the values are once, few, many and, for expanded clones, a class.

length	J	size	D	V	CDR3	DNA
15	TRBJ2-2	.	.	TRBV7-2	CASSYRDRMTGELFF	TGTGCCAGCAGTTACCGGGACCGCATGACCGGGGAGCTGTTTTTT
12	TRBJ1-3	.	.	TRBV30	CAWNSNRNTIYF	TGTGCCTGGAACAGTAACCGAAACACCATATATTTT
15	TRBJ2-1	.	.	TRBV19	CASSNLVGGVNEQFF	TGTGCCAGTAGTAACCTAGTGGGGGGTGTCAATGAGCAGTTCTTC
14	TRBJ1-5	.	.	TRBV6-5	CASSPVYNNQPQHF	TGTGCCAGCAGTCCGGTTTATAACAATCAGCCCCAGCATTTT
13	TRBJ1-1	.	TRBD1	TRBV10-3	CAIRGQVNTEAFF	TGTGCCATCAGGGGACAGGTGAACACTGAAGCTTTCTTT
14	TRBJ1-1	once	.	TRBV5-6	CASSLGGLDTEAFF	TGTGCCAGCAGCTTGGGCGGACTAGACACTGAAGCCTTCTTT
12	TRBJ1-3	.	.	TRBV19	CARCNRRNTIYF	TGTGCCAGATGTAATCGGCGAAACACCATATATTTT
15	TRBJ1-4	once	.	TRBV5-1	CASSLAGGRGEKLFF	TGCGCCAGCAGCTTGGCCGGGGGAAGAGGTGAAAAACTGTTTTTT
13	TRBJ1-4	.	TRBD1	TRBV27	CASRQGTLGKLFF	TGTGCCAGCAGACAGGGGACTTTAGGAAAACTGTTTTTT
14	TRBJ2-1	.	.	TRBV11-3	CASSSGQTYNEQFF	TGTGCCAGCAGCTCAGGACAGACATACAATGAGCAGTTCTTC
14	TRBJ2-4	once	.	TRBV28	CASSVRDAKNIQYF	TGTGCCAGCAGTGTCAGGGATGCCAAAAACATTCAGTACTTC
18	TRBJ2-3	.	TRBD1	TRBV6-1	CASSEEGGTGFILDTQYF	TGTGCCAGCAGTGAAGAGGGGGGGACAGGGTTCATCCTAGATACGCAGTATTTT
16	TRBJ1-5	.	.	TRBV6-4	CASSDGGPYSNQPQHF	TGTGCCAGCAGTGACGGTGGACCGTATAGCAATCAGCCCCAGCATTTT
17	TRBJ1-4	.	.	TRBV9	CASSVDDAGATNEKLFF	TGTGCCAGCAGCGTAGATGACGCGGGGGCAACTAATGAAAAACTGTTTTTT
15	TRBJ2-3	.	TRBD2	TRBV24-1	CATSAHGGLGDTQYF	TGTGCCACCAGTGCCCACGGAGGACTAGGGGATACGCAGTATTTT
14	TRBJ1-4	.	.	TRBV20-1	CSASSDSDNEKLFF	TGCAGTGCTAGTTCGGACAGTGATAATGAAAAACTGTTTTTT
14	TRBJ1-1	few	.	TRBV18	CASSPGRAYTEAFF	TGTGCCAGCTCACCAGGCAGGGCCTACACTGAAGCTTTCTTT
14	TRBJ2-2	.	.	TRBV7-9	CASSLWGNTGELFF	TGTGCCAGCAGCTTGTGGGGGAACACCGGGGAGCTGTTTTTT
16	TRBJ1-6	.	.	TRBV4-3	CASSQTESSYNSPLHF	TGCGCCAGCAGCCAGACAGAAAGCTCCTATAATTCACCCCTCCACTTT
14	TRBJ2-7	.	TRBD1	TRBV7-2	CASSRGHNSYEQYF	TGTGCCAGCAGCAGGGGGCACAACTCCTACGAGCAGTACTTC
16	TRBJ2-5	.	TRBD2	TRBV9	CASSAGLAGAQETQYF	TGTGCCAGCAGCGCGGGACTAGCGGGAGCTCAAGAGACCCAGTACTTC
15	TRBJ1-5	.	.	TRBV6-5	CASSMDRHSNQPQHF	TGTGCCAGCAGTATGGACAGACATAGCAATCAGCCCCAGCATTTT
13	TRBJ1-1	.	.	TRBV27	CASSLSGGTEAFF	TGTGCCAGCAGTTTATCGGGGGGCACTGAAGCTTTCTTT
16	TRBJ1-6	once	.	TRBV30	CAWSVGGGFQNSPLHF	TGTGCCTGGAGTGTCGGGGGGGGCTTCCAGAATTCACCCCTCCACTTT
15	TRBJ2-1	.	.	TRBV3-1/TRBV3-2	CASSQARGALGEQFF	TGTGCCAGCAGCCAAGCGAGGGGGGCCCTCGGTGAGCAGTTCTTC
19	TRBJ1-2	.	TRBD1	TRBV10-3	CAISGEPGQAYRGENGYTF	TGTGCCATCAGTGGTGAGCCGGGACAGGCGTATCGAGGGGAGAATGGCTACACCTTC
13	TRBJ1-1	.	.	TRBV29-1	CSVEKGGNTEAFF	TGCAGCGTTGAAAAGGGGGGAAACACTGAAGCTTTCTTT
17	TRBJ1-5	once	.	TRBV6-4	CASSESVLGRKNQPQHF	TGTGCCAGCAGTGAAAGTGTTCTGGGACGGAAAAATCAGCCCCAGCATTTT
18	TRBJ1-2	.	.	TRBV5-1	CASSSEQGSFAFYYGYTF	TGCGCCAGCAGCTCAGAACAGGGTTCATTTGCTTTTTACTATGGCTACACCTTC
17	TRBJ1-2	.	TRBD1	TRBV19	CASSIHPLTGGTYGYTF	TGTGCCAGTAGTATACACCCCTTGACAGGGGGTACCTATGGCTACACCTTC
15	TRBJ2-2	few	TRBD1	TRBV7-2	CASSRGQVNTGELFF	TGTGCCAGCAGCCGGGGACAGGTGAACACCGGGGAGCTGTTTTTT
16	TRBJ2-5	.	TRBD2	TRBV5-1	CASSLGGLAGQETQYF	TGCGCCAGCAGCTTGGGGGGACTAGCGGGACAAGAGACCCAGTACTTC
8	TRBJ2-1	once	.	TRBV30	CACNEQFF	TGTGCCTGCAATGAGCAGTTCTTC
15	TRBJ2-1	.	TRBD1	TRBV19	CASSSSMRGLNEQFF	TGTGCCAGTAGTTCATCCATGAGGGGGCTCAATGAGCAGTTCTTC
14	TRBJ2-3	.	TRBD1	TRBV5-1	CASRPGTGTDTQYF	TGCGCCAGCAGGCCCGGGACAGGCACAGATACGCAGTATTTT
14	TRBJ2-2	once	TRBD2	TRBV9	CASSVIGGTGELFF	TGTGCCAGCAGCGTAATCGGGGGGACCGGGGAGCTGTTTTTT
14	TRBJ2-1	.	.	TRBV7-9	CASSLGYKNNEQFF	TGTGCCAGCAGCTTAGGGTACAAGAACAATGAGCAGTTCTTC
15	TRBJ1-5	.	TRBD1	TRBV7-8	CASSAVTGVNQPQHF	TGTGCCAGCAGCGCCGTGACAGGGGTTAATCAGCCCCAGCATTTT
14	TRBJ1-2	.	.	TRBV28	CASSFVDRNYGYTF	TGTGCCAGCAGTTTTGTGGACAGAAACTATGGCTACACCTTC
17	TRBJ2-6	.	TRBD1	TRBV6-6	CASSRDKGAVGANVLTF	TGTGCCAGCAGTCGAGATAAGGGGGCAGTTGGGGCCAACGTCCTGACTTTC
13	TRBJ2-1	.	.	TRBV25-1	CASSETGYNEQFF	TGTGCCAGCAGTGAAACAGGCTACAATGAGCAGTTCTTC
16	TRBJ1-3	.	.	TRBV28	CASSLTGNYGRNTIYF	TGTGCCAGCAGTTTAACGGGGAATTATGGAAGGAACACCATATATTTT
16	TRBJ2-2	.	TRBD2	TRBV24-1	CATSDSTSVYTGELFF	TGTGCCACCAGTGATTCCACTAGCGTGTATACCGGGGAGCTGTTTTTT
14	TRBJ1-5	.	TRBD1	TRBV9	CASSLGGFNQPQHF	TGTGCCAGCAGCTTAGGGGGCTTCAATCAGCCCCAGCATTTT
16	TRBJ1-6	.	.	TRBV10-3	CAISPVEGFESSPLHF	TGTGCCATCAGTCCAGTAGAGGGGTTTGAGAGTTCACCCCTCCACTTT